The next 21 T cell receptor beta chains were all read from a single sample in a study of T-cell memory formation after mild COVID-19 (dated by TCRdb to 2020 to 2022). The library was generated by 5' RACE. The run used an Illumina NovaSeq 6000. TCRdb cleaned the public reads at Q25 with fastp, built clones with MiXCR and kept in-frame beta chains. Each entry is one CDR3 protein sequence, shown with its most common DNA and genes. Present in this sample are around 200,000 distinct CDR3 sequences, around 21% of which were seen just once. Roughly 23% of the sample belongs to the ten largest clones. Material for sequencing was PBMCs or a T cell subset sorted from them (not recorded which). The receptors originated from an adult woman who had mild COVID-19 (a few samples of this study predate the infection). The sample titles of this study are shuffled in the database, so cell type and time point are left out; the donor was told from shared clones.

The CDR3 is CAISEPWTSGSYEQYF. CDR3 nucleotide sequence: TGTGCCATCAGTGAGCCCTGGACTAGCGGGAGTTACGAGCAGTACTTC. This rearrangement joins TRBV10-3 to TRBJ2-7; 13 bases map to TRBD2. J was trimmed by 4 bases and V by 2 bases; bases with no gene match: 5. The CDR3 has 16 residues. From germline, CDR1 is ENHRY and CDR2 SYGVKD.

At least ten counts were recorded for this clonotype. V usage is TRBV29-1 and J usage is TRBJ2-7; D ambiguous. CDR3 length equals 12 residues. Germline CDR1 reads SQVTM; CDR2 reads ANQGSEA. The V and J ends lost 3 bases and 2 bases respectively, with 8 bases between them. The CDR3 is CSVEVSAYEQYF. CDR3 in DNA: TGCAGCGTTGAGGTCAGCGCCTACGAGCAGTACTTC.

This clonotype has ten or more counts. The genes are TRBV11-1 and TRBJ2-7, with D possibly TRBD2 on 6 matching bases. CDR1 is SGHAT, CDR2 FQDESV, per germline (reference sequence). V shed 4 bases and J shed 2 bases, with 12 bases lying between them. The CDR3 has 14 residues. The CDR3 DNA sequence: TGTGCCAGCAGCTCCCCGGGACTCGCCTACGAGCAGTACTTC. Translating it yields CASSSPGLAYEQYF.

The chain combines TRBV6-6 with TRBJ2-7, with D unresolved. The CDR3 contains 12 residues. Trimming took off 7 bases at V and 5 bases at J, with 12 bases between the two ends. CDR1 and CDR2 from the germline V gene are MNHNY and SVGAGI (reference sequence). The CDR3 coding sequence is TGTGCCAGCACCGATTTACGAGACGAGCAGTACTTC. Its protein is CASTDLRDEQYF.

The chain has TRBV5-1 and TRBJ2-2; D remains unclear. V was trimmed by 1 base and J by 0 bases, leaving 10 bases between them. This CDR3 has 16 amino acids. Germline CDR1 SGHRS, CDR2 YFSETQ. For the CDR3, the DNA is TGCGCCAGCAGCTTGCTTTCAGAACCGAACACCGGGGAGCTGTTTTTT. Translated, it gives CASSLLSEPNTGELFF.

This clonotype was detected ten times or more. The chain is built from TRBV7-9 and TRBJ1-5; unclear D gene. Looked up from germline, CDR1 is SEHNR and CDR2 is FQNEAQ (reference sequence). Trimming pared 6 bases from V and 1 base from J, leaving 10 bases between. The CDR3 is made up of 14 amino acids. The CDR3 region is CASSLQTSNQPQHF. The CDR3 bases are TGTGCCAGCAGTTTACAAACGAGCAATCAGCCCCAGCATTTT.

CDR3 sequence: CASSFASVYGYTF. CDR3 sequence (DNA): TGTGCCAGCAGTTTTGCCAGTGTCTATGGCTACACCTTC. The chain links TRBV12-3 or TRBV12-4 to TRBJ1-2; D is ambiguous. V was clipped by 3 bases and J by 4 bases, with 9 bases between them. This CDR3 region has 13 residues.

The chain recombines TRBV24-1 with TRBJ1-2; D uncertain. Trimming left V 5 bases short and J 4 bases short, with 7 bases between. CDR3 length equals 12 residues. Germline CDR1 KGHDR, CDR2 SFDVKD. CDR3 in DNA: TGTGCCACCAGTGTGCAGTTCTATGGCTACACCTTC. This gives the protein CATSVQFYGYTF.

This clonotype was seen a handful of times. The chain couples TRBV7-9 to TRBJ1-1, with 11 bases fitting TRBD1. The germline gives CDR1 SEHNR, CDR2 FQNEAQ (reference sequence). This CDR3 is 16 amino acids long. J lost 2 bases, V lost 5 bases, and 7 bases had no gene match. CDR3 DNA: TGTGCCAGCAGCGCACGGACAGGGGGCCTCAACACTGAAGCTTTCTTT. Translation gives CASSARTGGLNTEAFF.

The table lists this clonotype with a few counts. The chain couples TRBV29-1 to TRBJ2-1; 10 positions match TRBD2. Trimming took 4 bases from V and 4 from J; bases not matched to a gene: 4. This CDR3 has 14 residues. Germline CDR1 SQVTM, CDR2 ANQGSEA. In DNA form, the CDR3 reads TGCAGCGTTGCCACACTAGCGGGGTACAATGAGCAGTTCTTC. Translated: CSVATLAGYNEQFF.

CDR3 loop: CASSAPQSSGNTIYF. The CDR3 DNA reads as TGTGCCAGCAGCGCTCCCCAGAGCTCTGGAAACACCATATATTTT. V usage is TRBV9 and J usage is TRBJ1-3, with D unclear. The V end lost 3 bases, the J end lost 0 bases, and 10 bases lay between the germline ends. From germline, CDR1 is SGDLS and CDR2 YYNGEE. The CDR3 spans 15 residues. Based on the CDR3 plus reference TRBV9 and TRBJ1-3, the full variable domain is DSGVTQTPKHLITATGQRVTLRCSPRSGDLSVYWYQQSLDQGLQFLIQYYNGEERAKGNILERFSAQQFPDLHSELNLSSLELGDSALYFCASSAPQSSGNTIYFGEGSWLTVV.

This clonotype came up many times. DNA for the CDR3: TGTGCCACCTCCAGCGGGGGGGCATCTGGGGCCAACGTCCTGACTTTC. It encodes CATSSGGASGANVLTF. The genes are TRBV15 and TRBJ2-6, with TRBD2 matching 10 bases. CDR1 is LNHNV and CDR2 is YYDKDF in the germline V gene (reference sequence). With 8 bases clipped from V and 1 base from J, the junction kept 5 bases outside the gene matches. There are 16 residues in the CDR3.

This clonotype was detected a few times. This chain joins TRBV14 and TRBJ1-1; the D gene is possibly TRBD1 (6 bases). This CDR3 contains 17 residues. Germline CDR1 SGHDN, CDR2 FVKESK. Trimming shortened V by 0 bases and J by 5 bases, and 19 bases separated the two germline ends. DNA of the CDR3: TGTGCCAGCAGCCAAGATCTGGACAGTGCGCAAGGGACTGAAGCTTTCTTT. Translating gives CASSQDLDSAQGTEAFF.

A few counts support this clonotype. The chain carries TRBV20-1 and TRBJ2-1, with 7 nucleotides matching TRBD2. Germline CDR1 is DFQATT and CDR2 is SNEGSKA (reference sequence). Trimming removed 1 base from V and 4 bases from J; junction bases left unmatched: 10. This CDR3 is 16 amino acids long. The CDR3 DNA sequence: TGCAGTGCTAGAGTTCTCGGGGGGTCGAAATACAATGAGCAGTTCTTC. Its protein is CSARVLGGSKYNEQFF.

A few counts support this clonotype. CDR3 nucleotides: TGTGCCAGCAGTTTTTTCGGGGGGGACACCGGGGAGCTGTTTTTT. It codes for CASSFFGGDTGELFF. The chain employs TRBV12-3 or TRBV12-4 and TRBJ2-2; 8 positions agree with TRBD2. This CDR3 comprises 15 residues. With 3 bases clipped from V and 3 bases from J, the junction kept 3 bases outside the gene matches.

In this sample, this clonotype turned up a few times. The chain has TRBV7-3 and TRBJ2-2, with a possible D match to TRBD2 (5 bases). With 5 bases removed from V and 3 bases from J, the gap between germline ends came to 16 bases. The CDR3 has 16 residues. Per germline, CDR1 SGHTA and CDR2 FQGTGA. The CDR3 DNA sequence: TGTGCCAGCAGCCCGGGAATAGTTCCTGACACCGGGGAGCTGTTTTTT. As protein: CASSPGIVPDTGELFF.

The V call is TRBV4-3, the J call TRBJ2-2; a possible D gene is TRBD1 (5 bases). This CDR3 contains 16 residues. V lost 1 base to trimming and J lost 5 bases, with 14 bases between them. CDR1 LGHNA and CDR2 YSLEER come from the germline V gene. CDR3 residues: CASSQGTTGLTGELFF. CDR3 DNA sequence: TGCGCCAGCAGCCAAGGGACAACTGGCCTTACCGGGGAGCTGTTTTTT.

The rearrangement links TRBV24-1 to TRBJ1-2; a weak D match, TRBD1 (5 bases). Germline loops: CDR1 KGHDR, CDR2 SFDVKD. This CDR3 region has 15 residues. V was cut by 1 base and J by 3 bases, with 11 bases left in between. The CDR3 DNA follows: TGTGCCACCAGTGATTTTGACAGTTCCTACTATGGCTACACCTTC. The encoded protein is CATSDFDSSYYGYTF.

V usage is TRBV7-9 and J usage is TRBJ2-7, with D hard to call. Germline V gene data show CDR1 as SEHNR and CDR2 as FQNEAQ (reference sequence). The length of the CDR3 is 12 residues. The V gene lost 5 bases and the J gene lost 6 bases, with 11 bases spanning the gap. CDR3: CASSALNSEQYF. For the CDR3, the DNA is TGTGCCAGCAGCGCCTTAAACTCCGAGCAGTACTTC.

The genes are TRBV7-9 and TRBJ2-2; TRBD2 agrees at 7 bases. Trimming at V came to 11 bases and at J to 2 bases, leaving 11 bases not matched to a gene. The CDR3 contains 15 residues. Germline V gives CDR1 SEHNR, CDR2 FQNEAQ (reference sequence). In nucleotides, the CDR3 is TGTGCCGGAGAAGGTAGCGGGCCCAACACCGGGGAGCTGTTTTTT. As protein: CAGEGSGPNTGELFF.

V is TRBV7-6 and J is TRBJ1-2; tentative D call: TRBD1 (5 bases). This CDR3 is 19 amino acids long. The ends were cut back, 0 bases at V and 2 bases at J, with 22 bases in the middle. Germline V gives CDR1 SGHVS, CDR2 FNYEAQ. CDR3 nucleotide sequence: TGTGCCAGCAGCTTAGCCAACACCGGGACCGTAGGCAAAAACTATGGCTACACCTTC. It codes for CASSLANTGTVGKNYGYTF.